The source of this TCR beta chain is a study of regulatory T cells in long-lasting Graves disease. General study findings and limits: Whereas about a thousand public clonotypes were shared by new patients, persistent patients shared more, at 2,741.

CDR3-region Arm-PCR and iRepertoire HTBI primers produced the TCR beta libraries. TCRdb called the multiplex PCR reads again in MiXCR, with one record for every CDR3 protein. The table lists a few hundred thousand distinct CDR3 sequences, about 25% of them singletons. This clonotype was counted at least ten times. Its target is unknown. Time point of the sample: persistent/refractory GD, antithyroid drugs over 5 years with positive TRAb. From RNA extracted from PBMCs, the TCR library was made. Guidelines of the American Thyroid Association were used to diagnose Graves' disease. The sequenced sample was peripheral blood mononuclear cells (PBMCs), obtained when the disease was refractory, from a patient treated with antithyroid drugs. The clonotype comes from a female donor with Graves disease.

This CDR3 reads CASSLLSSGANVLTF. DNA of the CDR3: TGTGCCAGCAGCCTCCTTTCCTCTGGGGCCAACGTCCTGACTTTC. The gene calls are TRBV28 and TRBJ2-6; the D is unclear. From germline, CDR1 is MDHEN and CDR2 SYDVKM. The CDR3 runs to 15 residues. The germline V and J ends were trimmed by 6 bases and 0 bases, with 9 bases remaining between them.